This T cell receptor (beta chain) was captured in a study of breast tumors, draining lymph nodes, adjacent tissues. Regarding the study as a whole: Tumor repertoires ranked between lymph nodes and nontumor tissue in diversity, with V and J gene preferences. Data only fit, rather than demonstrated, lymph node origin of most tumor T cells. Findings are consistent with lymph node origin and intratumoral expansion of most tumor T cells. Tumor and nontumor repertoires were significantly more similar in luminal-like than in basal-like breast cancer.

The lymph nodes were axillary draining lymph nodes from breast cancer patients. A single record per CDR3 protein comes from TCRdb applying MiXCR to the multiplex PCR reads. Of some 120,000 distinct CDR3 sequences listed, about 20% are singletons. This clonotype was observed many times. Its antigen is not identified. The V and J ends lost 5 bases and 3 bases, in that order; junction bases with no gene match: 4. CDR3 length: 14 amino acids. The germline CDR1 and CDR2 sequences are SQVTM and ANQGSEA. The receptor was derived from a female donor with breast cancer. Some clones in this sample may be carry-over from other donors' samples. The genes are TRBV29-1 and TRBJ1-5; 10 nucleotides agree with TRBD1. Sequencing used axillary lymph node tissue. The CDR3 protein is CSVLTGGINQPQHF. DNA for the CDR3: TGCAGCGTTCTGACAGGGGGCATCAATCAGCCCCAGCATTTT.